The T cell receptor beta chain under discussion was sequenced for a study of radiation and T cells in renal cell carcinoma (TCRdb year 2020). For the wider study: Samples came from a clinical trial, in which primary renal cell carcinomas received 15 Gy stereotactic body radiation therapy followed by nephrectomy 4 weeks later. TCR beta sequencing covered 50 to 55 samples in total, comprising roughly 25 tumors and approximately 27 peripheral blood samples. A total of 4,016,671 unique CDR3 nucleotide sequences, encoding 2.5 million to 3 million unique CDR3 amino acid sequences, were found across all 50 or so samples. General study outcomes and caveats: In blood, the top tumor clonotypes increased between baseline and 2 weeks post-radiation and then shrank by 4 weeks, which suggests that tumor-resident clones expanded only transiently. Blood repertoire dynamics were not followed beyond 4 weeks after treatment. Because the trial had a single-armed design, the trial could not examine how radiation dose or scheduling affected the TCR repertoire. Because pretreatment tumor biopsies were not available, the study could not determine whether clonotypes were already present within the tumor at baseline.

The sample's time point, from its label and the paper: blood 2 weeks post-SBRT. The treatment or condition label, as the study defines it: 15 Gy SBRT to primary tumor, nephrectomy 4 weeks later. Serial peripheral blood from radiation-treated patients was sampled at baseline, 2 weeks and 4 weeks after SBRT to track tumor-enriched clonotypes. Renal cell carcinoma with clear cell pathology was present in all patients. Genomic DNA for TCR sequencing was prepared using the QIAamp DNA Blood Mini Kit (Qiagen). The analyses included just those samples that passed every quality control check. On this clone: Its antigen remains undetermined. Within one base of it there is no much larger clone, and no base qualities were kept.

Following the manufacturer's recommendations, the immunoSEQ kit was used to generate TCR beta libraries from genomic DNA. For library preparation, a first multiplex PCR was performed with proprietary primers, followed by a second PCR in which unique barcodes were added, and bead cleanups were performed after each round. Each sample batch included a kit-provided positive control reaction and a negative control reaction. The final libraries were assessed on an Agilent 4200 TapeStation D1000 ScreenTape, pooled by volume, and quantified by qPCR. An Illumina NextSeq500 fitted with a MidOutput 150-cycle cartridge performed the sequencing, running 156 Read1 cycles and 15 Index1 cycles with the kit's custom primers. The pooled library was loaded at around 1 pM, and about 21% PhiX control was spiked in. The authors' analysis ran thus. The vendor-processed data were analyzed in R, and a clonotype was defined as all T cells that share the same CDR3 nucleotide sequence. For clone abundance analyses, frequencies were normalized to the 10,000 most abundant clones in each sample. Before analysis, public T cell clones were removed, and these numbered fewer than six per sample on average. Tumor-enriched and baseline blood-enriched clonotypes were defined by at least a 32-fold difference in abundance between compartments. A beta-binomial differential abundance model was applied to find clonotypes that expanded or contracted between blood time points. The Baroni-Urbani and Buser coefficient was used to measure tumor-blood repertoire similarity, and groups were compared with two-tailed Wilcoxon tests in R. TCRdb retrieved this table from immuneACCESS and kept in-frame rearrangements only. Not all clones are present; in checked studies, unresolved V genes account for under half, and no reason is known for the remainder. The DNA gave D and trimming, while V, J and clone size come from that table. The sample includes around 80,000 clones, with roughly 80% observed a single time. The ten most abundant clones make up 5.8% of the sample.

The junction shows trimming of 0 bases on V and 5 bases on J, and the gene matches do not reach 2 bases of it. In the germline V gene, CDR1 corresponds to SGDLS and CDR2 to YYNGEE. Reading from cysteine to phenylalanine, the CDR3 counts 14 amino acids. Of the read, only the CDR3 DNA is kept; its 42 bases are in frame from base 1. Here the chain combines TRBV9 and TRBJ2-3; 8 junctional bases match TRBD2. The source of this sequence is a man in his 60s with renal cell carcinoma. The source was blood, collected from a patient whose treatment included radiotherapy and nephrectomy. The CDR3 loop reads CASSVAAGVDTQYF. The DNA sequence is given as TGTGCCAGCAGCGTAGCAGCGGGAGTAGATACGCAGTATTTT. Extended through the reference TRBV9 and TRBJ2-3 proteins, this CDR3 yields the full variable domain: DSGVTQTPKHLITATGQRVTLRCSPRSGDLSVYWYQQSLDQGLQFLIQYYNGEERAKGNILERFSAQQFPDLHSELNLSSLELGDSALYFCASSVAAGVDTQYFGPGTRLTVL.